This T cell receptor beta chain was obtained from a study of OX40 agonist ivuxolimab in advanced cancers. Background on the study: Patients were dosed intravenously with ivuxolimab at 0.01 to 10 mg/kg every 2 weeks. Study findings and constraints: CD4+ T cells averaged fewer expanded clones than CD8+ T cells.

CDR1 is MGHRA and CDR2 is YSYEKL in the germline V gene. CDR3 length: 14 residues. V lost 1 base, J lost 8 bases, and 4 bases stayed unmatched. Notes on this clone: Its antigen is not identified.

Researchers took blood at baseline, on cycle 4 day 1, and on cycle 7 day 1. Clones were read by immunoSEQ multiplex PCR, and TCRdb kept only the in-frame ones, dropping some. The sample shows about 68,000 clones, 91% of them seen only once. The specimen was CD4+ or CD8+ T cells sorted from blood, collected in a trial of the OX40 agonist ivuxolimab. This TCR came from an adult with an advanced solid tumor such as melanoma, head and neck, liver or kidney cancer. V is TRBV4-1 and J is TRBJ1-4; 7 nucleotides match TRBD1. The CDR3 sequence: CASSQVGQIEKLFF. CDR3 sequence (DNA): TGCGCCAGCAGCCAAGTGGGACAGATAGAAAAACTGTTTTTT.